This entry concerns a single T cell receptor beta chain. This entry belongs to a study of memory CD4+ T cells and cytomegalovirus serostatus. Germline V gene sequence: CDR1 SGHTA, CDR2 FQGNSA. Trimming pared 5 bases from V and 4 bases from J, leaving 14 bases between. CDR3 length equals 14 residues. The sort gate was single viable CD3+CD4+CD8-CD45RO+ cells for memory CD4+ T cells. Only in-frame clones appear in the TCRdb table, and some are missing; sequencing was by immunoSEQ multiplex PCR. The profile shows 58,000 or so clones, about three quarters of them singletons. The receptor comes from an adult in good health and CMV-seropositive. Sequencing was done on a sample of memory CD4+ T cells from blood. The chain joins TRBV7-2 to TRBJ1-1, with a weak D call TRBD1 (6 bases). This chain's CDR3 is CASSPHAGVTEAFF. CDR3 DNA sequence: TGTGCCAGCAGCCCCCACGCAGGGGTCACTGAAGCTTTCTTT. Supplemented by reference TRBV7-2 and TRBJ1-1, the full variable domain reads GAGVSQSPSNKVTEKGKDVELRCDPISGHTALYWYRQSLGQGLEFLIYFQGNSAPDKSGLPSDRFSAERTGGSVSTLTIQRTQQEDSAVYLCASSPHAGVTEAFFGQGTRLTVV.